These 21 T cell receptor beta chains share one sample of origin, sequenced in a study of beta chain features in type 1 diabetes. Sequenced material consisted of expressed TCRB transcripts (all of the isolated RNA was reverse transcribed). TCRdb keeps only in-frame clones here, not all; method: immunoSEQ multiplex PCR. The table shows fewer than 400,000 clones, with less than 10% occurring only once. The sequencing sample was made of central memory CD4+ T cells from blood. These TCRs come from a woman between 18 and 29 years old in good health.

This chain connects TRBV27 to TRBJ2-2; D gene ambiguous. With 3 bases removed from V and 1 base from J, the gap between germline ends came to 6 bases. This CDR3 contains 14 residues. Per the germline V gene, CDR1 is MNHEY and CDR2 is SMNVEV (reference sequence). The DNA for the CDR3 is TGTGCCAGCAGTTTCTATCGGAACACCGGGGAGCTGTTTTTT. The encoded protein is CASSFYRNTGELFF.

This clone was observed a handful of times. Its ends do not fully match the called genes, so a read error is possible. The rearrangement uses TRBV7-7 and TRBJ2-2; D unresolved. The CDR3 sequence is 13 residues long. Germline CDR1 SSHAT, CDR2 FNYEAQ (reference sequence). The CDR3 loop is CASSTLNTGELFF. The CDR3 coding sequence is TGTGCTAGCAGCACACTTAACACCGGGGAGCTGTTTTTT.

The gene calls are TRBV6-5 and TRBJ2-1, with D maybe TRBD1 (6 bases). V gave up 6 bases and J gave up 9 bases, with 15 bases separating them. The CDR3 consists of 13 residues. Germline lookup yields CDR1 MNHEY and CDR2 SVGAGI. CDR3 residues: CASRRVGDIEQFF. The CDR3 DNA reads as TGTGCCAGCAGACGGGTGGGGGACATTGAGCAGTTCTTC.

The table lists this clone with many counts. The chain is built from TRBV10-3 and TRBJ2-1, with 9 bases fitting TRBD2. Trimming took 7 bases from V and 9 from J; bases not matched to a gene: 10. From germline, CDR1 is ENHRY and CDR2 SYGVKD. The CDR3 extends over 14 amino acids. CDR3 nucleotides: TGTGCCATCAAGGGTAGCGGGAGTAAAGGTGAGCAGTTCTTC. Translated: CAIKGSGSKGEQFF.

Concerning this clone: The same CDR3 arises from other DNA sequences in this sample as well. The rearrangement uses TRBV9 and TRBJ2-1; no reliable D call. V was clipped by 1 base and J by 0 bases, with 8 bases between them. The CDR3 spans 15 residues. Germline CDR1 and CDR2: SGDLS and YYNGEE. The CDR3 spells CASSVQVASYNEQFF. CDR3 DNA: TGTGCCAGCAGCGTACAGGTCGCCTCCTACAATGAGCAGTTCTTC. The full variable domain, in which reference TRBV9 and TRBJ2-1 provide the parts outside the CDR3, is DSGVTQTPKHLITATGQRVTLRCSPRSGDLSVYWYQQSLDQGLQFLIQYYNGEERAKGNILERFSAQQFPDLHSELNLSSLELGDSALYFCASSVQVASYNEQFFGPGTRLTVL.

This clone was picked up many times. The chain is built from TRBV28 and TRBJ2-3, with 10 bases matching TRBD1. The CDR3 extends over 15 amino acids. The V segment lost 10 bases and the J segment 4 bases; nucleotides outside the gene matches: 11. Germline V gene sequence: CDR1 MDHEN, CDR2 SYDVKM. The CDR3 DNA reads as TGTGCCACTAACGACCGGGACAGGGGATCAGATACGCAGTATTTT. Encoded protein: CATNDRDRGSDTQYF.

The chain's CDR3 is CASSKVVGELAGAYEQYF. The CDR3 DNA reads as TGTGCCAGCAGCAAAGTGGTCGGGGAACTAGCGGGGGCCTACGAGCAGTACTTC. The rearrangement joins TRBV21-1 to TRBJ2-7; TRBD2 is taken as the D call from the table, unchecked against the DNA. TRBV21-1 corresponds to a pseudogene. This CDR3 is 18 amino acids long.

This clone occurred a few times. The chain is built from TRBV29-1 and TRBJ2-1; 8 bases match TRBD2. V was clipped by 7 bases and J by 0 bases; unmatched bases: 5. This CDR3 spans 14 amino acids. Germline assignment: CDR1 SQVTM and CDR2 ANQGSEA. CDR3 in DNA: TGCAGCGGGGCCGGGACTAGCTCCTACAATGAGCAGTTCTTC. The encoded protein is CSGAGTSSYNEQFF.

This clone has just a few counts. The V and J genes are TRBV7-6 and TRBJ2-1, with D possibly matching TRBD2 (5 bases). V was trimmed by 5 bases and J by 8 bases, leaving 13 bases between them. Germline values: CDR1 SGHVS, CDR2 FNYEAQ. CDR3 length equals 13 residues. In DNA, the CDR3 is TGTGCCAGCAGCCACGGGGTAGTCGATGAGCAGTTCTTC. This encodes CASSHGVVDEQFF.

This clone was observed a few times. The chain combines TRBV19 with TRBJ1-2, with TRBD1 matching over 8 bases. Unmatched junction bases numbered 10, after V lost 5 bases and J lost 8 bases. Germline CDR1 and CDR2: LNHDA and SQIVND (reference sequence). The length of the CDR3 is 14 residues. CDR3 region: CASSPRTGLRGYTF. The DNA for the CDR3 is TGTGCCAGTAGTCCCAGGACAGGGCTGCGAGGCTACACCTTC.

The genes are TRBV5-4 and TRBJ1-4; tentative D call: TRBD1 (6 bases). The CDR3 has 13 residues. Trimming removed 4 bases at V and 7 bases at J, with 11 bases between. In germline, CDR1 is SGHNT, CDR2 YYREEE (reference sequence). The CDR3 loop reads CASSTDRSEKLFF. The CDR3 DNA reads as TGTGCCAGCAGCACCGACAGGTCTGAAAAACTGTTTTTT. Supplemented by reference TRBV5-4 and TRBJ1-4, the full variable domain reads ETGVTQSPTHLIKTRGQQVTLRCSSQSGHNTVSWYQQALGQGPQFIFQYYREEENGRGNFPPRFSGLQFPNYSSELNVNALELDDSALYLCASSTDRSEKLFFGSGTQLSVL.

This clone was seen once. The CDR3: CASSGVAGENTGELFF. In DNA form, the CDR3 reads TGTGCCAGCAGTGGAGTAGCGGGAGAAAACACCGGGGAGCTGTTTTTT. The chain is built from TRBV25-1 and TRBJ2-2; TRBD2 matches 9 bases. The CDR3 consists of 16 residues. Germline V gene lookup returns CDR1 MGHDK and CDR2 SYGVNS. J gave up 2 bases and V 4 bases, and 5 bases lay outside the gene matches.

J is TRBJ1-4 and V is TRBV15, with a weak D call TRBD1 (6 bases). V lost 6 bases, J lost 6 bases, and 14 bases lay in between. CDR1 LNHNV and CDR2 YYDKDF come from the germline V gene (reference sequence). The CDR3 runs 14 residues. The CDR3 DNA reads TGTGCCACCAGATACAGGGTCGAGGATGAAAAACTGTTTTTT. Translation gives CATRYRVEDEKLFF.

This chain connects TRBV29-1 to TRBJ2-5, with TRBD1 matching 8 bases. The length of the CDR3 is 13 residues. From germline, CDR1 is SQVTM and CDR2 ANQGSEA. J gave up 5 bases and V 7 bases, and 9 bases lay outside the gene matches. CDR3 DNA sequence: TGCAGCGCCCTCCAGGGGGCCGGGGAGACCCAGTACTTC. This sequence encodes CSALQGAGETQYF. The variable domain in full, completed from reference TRBV29-1 and TRBJ2-5, reads SAVISQKPSRDICQRGTSLTIQCQVDSQVTMMFWYRQQPGQSLTLIATANQGSEATYESGFVIDKFPISRPNLTFSTLTVSNMSPEDSSIYLCSALQGAGETQYFGPGTRLLVL.

The chain joins TRBV7-8 to TRBJ2-5; 12 bases align to TRBD2. The CDR3 covers 15 residues. Germline values: CDR1 SGHVS, CDR2 FQNEAQ. V lost 5 bases, J lost 5 bases, and 6 bases stayed unmatched. CDR3 loop: CASSLTSGSRETQYF. The CDR3 DNA reads TGTGCCAGCAGCCTGACTAGCGGGAGTAGGGAGACCCAGTACTTC.

This clone occurred a few times. This chain connects TRBV7-9 to TRBJ2-7; the match to TRBD2 covers 7 bases. Germline V gene data show CDR1 as SEHNR and CDR2 as FQNEAQ (reference sequence). This CDR3 contains 14 residues. The trim removed 5 bases at V and 2 bases at J, leaving 6 bases unmatched. This chain's CDR3 is CASSPRLAPYEQYF. The CDR3 bases are TGTGCCAGCAGCCCCCGACTAGCCCCCTACGAGCAGTACTTC.

A few counts support this clone. The chain employs TRBV7-9 and TRBJ2-1; D perhaps matches TRBD2 (7 bases). V dropped 3 bases and J dropped 3 bases, with 21 bases sitting between them. This CDR3 region has 18 residues. Germline CDR1 is SEHNR and CDR2 is FQNEAQ (reference sequence). In DNA, the CDR3 is TGTGCCAGCAGCTTGGGGGGCCCGAATACGGGAGGCTACAATGAGCAGTTCTTC. As protein: CASSLGGPNTGGYNEQFF.

This clone has more than one count but fewer than ten. The rearrangement joins TRBV18 to TRBJ2-7, with D perhaps TRBD1 (6 bases). The CDR3 sequence is 16 residues long. Trimming pared 3 bases from V and 0 bases from J, leaving 15 bases between. Germline V lookup: CDR1 KGHSH, CDR2 LQKENI. The CDR3 sequence: CASSPQGGSSSYEQYF. The CDR3 bases are TGTGCCAGCTCACCGCAAGGGGGATCGAGCTCCTACGAGCAGTACTTC.

This chain joins TRBV5-1 and TRBJ2-5; D perhaps matches TRBD2 (5 bases). From germline, CDR1 is SGHRS and CDR2 YFSETQ. CDR3 size: 15 residues. V was clipped by 4 bases and J by 1 base, with 14 bases between them. This CDR3 is CASSRDGRVQETQYF. The CDR3, as DNA: TGCGCCAGCAGCCGGGATGGAAGGGTCCAAGAGACCCAGTACTTC.

The genes are TRBV9 and TRBJ1-4, with 9 bases that match TRBD1. Germline V CDR1 and CDR2: SGDLS, YYNGEE. Germline trimming cut 1 base from V and 8 bases from J; bases unmatched to any gene: 6. The CDR3 totals 15 residues. CDR3 loop: CASSVTGTGLEKLFF. The CDR3 DNA reads as TGTGCCAGCAGCGTAACCGGGACAGGGCTAGAAAAACTGTTTTTT.

V is TRBV19 and J is TRBJ2-3; possibly TRBD1 or TRBD2 for D (5 bases each). The CDR3 is made up of 13 amino acids. The germline gives CDR1 LNHDA, CDR2 SQIVND (reference sequence). V lost 10 bases, J lost 5 bases, and 16 bases lay in between. The CDR3 region is CATSGTWGDTQYF. In DNA, the CDR3 is TGTGCCACATCCGGGACCTGGGGAGATACGCAGTATTTT.